The 27 T cell receptor beta chains below were found in one sample sequenced in a study of OX40 agonist ivuxolimab in advanced cancers. Sequenced by immunoSEQ multiplex PCR; TCRdb stores in-frame clones only, minus some. The table includes 30,000 or so clones, roughly 84% detected once. The sample consisted of CD4+ or CD8+ T cells sorted from blood, taken in a trial of the OX40 agonist ivuxolimab. The source is an adult with an advanced solid tumor such as melanoma, head and neck, liver or kidney cancer.

This clone was counted between two and nine times. This chain joins TRBV6-5 and TRBJ2-2; D perhaps matches TRBD1 (6 bases). The CDR3 has 13 residues. Germline CDR1 is MNHEY and CDR2 is SVGAGI. V was clipped by 8 bases and J by 3 bases, with 10 bases between them. CDR3 sequence reads: CASRQGHTGELFF. CDR3 bases: TGTGCCAGCCGTCAGGGGCACACCGGGGAGCTGTTTTTT.

The chain is built from TRBV2 and TRBJ1-6; D is unclear. The CDR3 spans 11 residues. The V gene's germline CDR1 is SNHLY and CDR2 FYNNEI. The germline V and J ends were trimmed by 6 bases and 8 bases, with 5 bases remaining between them. In nucleotides, the CDR3 is TGTGCCAGCAGGGTGGATTCACCCCTCCACTTT. It codes for CASRVDSPLHF.

This clone was detected a few times. The genes are TRBV19 and TRBJ2-7; possibly TRBD1 or TRBD2 for D (7 bases each). The germline gives CDR1 LNHDA, CDR2 SQIVND (reference sequence). The CDR3 is 14 residues long. Deletions cut 6 bases from V and 2 bases from J, with 14 bases between. The CDR3 sequence is CASSTGAGAYEQYF. The DNA for the CDR3 is TGTGCCAGTAGCACAGGGGCGGGGGCCTACGAGCAGTACTTC. The full variable domain, its missing parts supplied by reference TRBV19 and TRBJ2-7, is DGGITQSPKYLFRKEGQNVTLSCEQNLNHDAMYWYRQDPGQGLRLIYYSQIVNDFQKGDIAEGYSVSREKKESFPLTVTSAQKNPTAFYLCASSTGAGAYEQYFGPGTRLTVT.

The genes are TRBV6-5 and TRBJ2-5; 8 bases are shared with TRBD2. Trimming took 2 bases from V and 1 from J; bases not matched to a gene: 6. Germline V lookup: CDR1 MNHEY, CDR2 SVGAGI. This CDR3 is 16 amino acids long. The CDR3 sequence is CASSYISGAPQETQYF. The CDR3 coding sequence is TGTGCCAGCAGTTACATTAGCGGGGCACCCCAAGAGACCCAGTACTTC.

The J gene is TRBJ2-3, the V gene TRBV5-1; 10 bases are a match to TRBD2. Germline CDR1 and CDR2: SGHRS and YFSETQ. The J segment lost 4 bases and the V segment lost 2 bases, leaving 13 bases of the junction unmatched. The CDR3 has 18 residues. The CDR3, as DNA: TGCGCCAGCAGCTTATTACCTAGCGGGAGTTTGATCCCAGATACGCAGTATTTT. It is translated as CASSLLPSGSLIPDTQYF.

This clone has a single count. V and J are TRBV19 and TRBJ1-5; unclear D gene. The CDR3 is made up of 13 amino acids. V shed 3 bases and J shed 9 bases, with 12 bases lying between them. From germline, CDR1 is LNHDA and CDR2 SQIVND (reference sequence). In DNA form, the CDR3 reads TGTGCCAGTAGTATGACAAGCCCGGGGCCCCAGCATTTT. Protein: CASSMTSPGPQHF.

This clone was detected once. The V gene is TRBV7-2, the J gene TRBJ2-7; D unclear. The CDR3 runs 15 residues. From germline, CDR1 is SGHTA and CDR2 FQGNSA. The V and J ends lost 2 bases and 0 bases respectively, with 11 bases between them. Written as DNA, the CDR3 is TGTGCCAGCAGCTTATCGTGGCAATTCTCCTACGAGCAGTACTTC. Translation gives CASSLSWQFSYEQYF.

The chain employs TRBV11-2 and TRBJ1-1, with D maybe TRBD1 (5 bases). Between the trimmed V and J ends, which lost 2 bases and 3 bases, there was a span of 10 bases. CDR1 is SGHAT, CDR2 FQNNGV, per germline. The CDR3 totals 14 residues. As DNA, the CDR3 is TGTGCCAGCAGCTTATCAGGGCTGGACACTGAAGCTTTCTTT. It is translated as CASSLSGLDTEAFF.

V is TRBV9 and J is TRBJ2-1; 10 nucleotides align to TRBD2. This CDR3 comprises 14 residues. The V gene's germline CDR1 is SGDLS and CDR2 YYNGEE. After removal of 5 bases from V and 7 bases from J, the junction contained 6 bases not matched to a gene. Here the CDR3 reads CASSPSGGANEQFF. The CDR3 nucleotides read TGTGCCAGCAGTCCCAGCGGGGGGGCAAATGAGCAGTTCTTC.

V usage is TRBV5-1 and J usage is TRBJ2-5; D uncertain. Between the trimmed V and J ends, which lost 2 bases and 2 bases, there was a span of 10 bases. Germline CDR1 reads SGHRS; CDR2 reads YFSETQ. This CDR3 is 14 amino acids long. The CDR3 DNA reads TGCGCCAGCAGCTTTATGGGGTTGCAAGAGACCCAGTACTTC. Protein sequence: CASSFMGLQETQYF. The variable domain in full, completed from reference TRBV5-1 and TRBJ2-5, reads KAGVTQTPRYLIKTRGQQVTLSCSPISGHRSVSWYQQTPGQGLQFLFEYFSETQRNKGNFPGRFSGRQFSNSRSEMNVSTLELGDSALYLCASSFMGLQETQYFGPGTRLLVL.

This clone occurred a few times. The V gene is TRBV9, the J gene TRBJ2-7; D remains ambiguous. Trimming pared 7 bases from V and 0 bases from J, leaving 11 bases between. CDR1 and CDR2 from the germline V gene are SGDLS and YYNGEE. The CDR3 totals 13 residues. The CDR3 DNA is TGTGCCAGCGGGTCTGGAAGCTCCTACGAGCAGTACTTC. Amino acids: CASGSGSSYEQYF.

The table lists this clone with a few counts. The chain combines TRBV4-2 with TRBJ2-3; D possibly corresponds to TRBD2 (6 bases). V was cut by 0 bases and J by 8 bases, with 12 bases left in between. CDR1 and CDR2 from the germline V gene are LGHNA and YNFKEQ. The CDR3 sequence is 14 residues long. The CDR3 DNA reads as TGTGCCAGCAGCCAAGATACGAGCGGGTTTACGCAGTATTTT. Translation gives CASSQDTSGFTQYF.

J is TRBJ2-3 and V is TRBV4-3; D may be TRBD1 (5 bases). Germline V gene data show CDR1 as LGHNA and CDR2 as YSLEER. V lost 0 bases, J lost 3 bases, and 10 bases lay in between. The CDR3 loop spans 15 amino acids. The CDR3 is CASSQDFGATDTQYF. Written as DNA, the CDR3 is TGCGCCAGCAGCCAAGATTTTGGGGCAACAGATACGCAGTATTTT.

The genes are TRBV6-1 and TRBJ2-3; 12 nucleotides line up with TRBD1. V was clipped by 2 bases and J by 5 bases; unmatched bases: 8. This CDR3 contains 17 residues. In germline, CDR1 is MNHNS, CDR2 SASEGT. The DNA for the CDR3 is TGTGCCAGCAGTGAATTGGTTGGGACAGGGGGCGAAGATACGCAGTATTTT. Its protein product is CASSELVGTGGEDTQYF.

This clone is medium-sized (0.01 to 0.1%) by share. The CDR3 is CASSLGRGDGTEAFF. Written as DNA, the CDR3 is TGTGCCAGCAGCTTAGGTCGAGGAGATGGCACTGAAGCTTTCTTT. The V and J genes are TRBV13 and TRBJ1-1; no definite D call. V lost 0 bases, J lost 4 bases, and 12 bases lay in between. The CDR3 loop spans 15 amino acids. Per the germline V gene, CDR1 is PRHDT and CDR2 is FYEKMQ (reference sequence).

V is TRBV18 and J is TRBJ2-7, with a tentative D call TRBD1 (5 bases). CDR1 and CDR2 (germline): KGHSH, LQKENI. The germline V and J ends were trimmed by 5 bases and 0 bases, with 8 bases remaining between them. The CDR3 is 13 residues long. In DNA form, the CDR3 reads TGTGCCAGCTCATCCGACAGCTCCTACGAGCAGTACTTC. Residues: CASSSDSSYEQYF. The full variable domain, completed using reference TRBV18 and TRBJ2-7, is NAGVMQNPRHLVRRRGQEARLRCSPMKGHSHVYWYRQLPEEGLKFMVYLQKENIIDESGMPKERFSAEFPKEGPSILRIQQVVRGDSAAYFCASSSDSSYEQYFGPGTRLTVT.

The rearrangement uses TRBV5-5 and TRBJ2-1; D is uncertain. Germline values: CDR1 SGHKS, CDR2 YYEKEE (reference sequence). The length of the CDR3 is 13 residues. V was cut by 1 base and J by 7 bases, with 9 bases left in between. CDR3 sequence: CASSLKWENEQFF. In DNA form, the CDR3 reads TGTGCCAGCAGCTTGAAGTGGGAAAATGAGCAGTTCTTC.

This sequence joins TRBV5-1 and TRBJ2-1, with unresolved D. This CDR3 is built from 12 residues. Between the trimmed V and J ends, which lost 2 bases and 7 bases, there was a span of 7 bases. Germline loops: CDR1 SGHRS, CDR2 YFSETQ. For the CDR3, the DNA is TGCGCCAGCAGCTTCGGACGAAATGAGCAGTTCTTC. It is translated as CASSFGRNEQFF.

V and J are TRBV7-3 and TRBJ2-5, with 8 bases matching TRBD2. V shed 5 bases and J 5 bases; nucleotides not matched to a gene: 7. The CDR3 length is 14 residues. CDR1 SGHTA and CDR2 FQGTGA come from the germline V gene. CDR3 bases: TGTGCCAGCAGCGGGACTAGGCCCAAGGAGACCCAGTACTTC. Its translation: CASSGTRPKETQYF.

The CDR3 sequence is CSVEDGESSYEQYF. The CDR3 nucleotides read TGCAGCGTTGAAGATGGGGAGAGCTCCTACGAGCAGTACTTC. The rearrangement links TRBV29-1 to TRBJ2-7, with D possibly matching TRBD2 (5 bases). V lost 0 bases to trimming and J lost 0 bases, with 9 bases between them. Germline-derived CDR1 and CDR2 are SQVTM and ANQGSEA. The CDR3 is made up of 14 amino acids.

The chain carries TRBV19 and TRBJ2-3; the D gene is possibly TRBD2 (5 bases). The germline V and J ends were trimmed by 6 bases and 2 bases, with 15 bases remaining between them. The CDR3 is 15 residues long. From germline, CDR1 is LNHDA and CDR2 SQIVND (reference sequence). The CDR3 region has the DNA TGTGCCAGTAGCCTAGCTTCGATCAACACAGATACGCAGTATTTT. This encodes CASSLASINTDTQYF.

This sequence joins TRBV6-5 and TRBJ2-5; D may correspond to TRBD1 or TRBD2 (5 bases each). Looked up from germline, CDR1 is MNHEY and CDR2 is SVGAGI. The CDR3 sequence is 12 residues long. The V end was cut by 2 bases, the J end by 4 bases, with 5 bases between. This chain's CDR3 is CASSYGGETQYF. The CDR3 DNA reads TGTGCCAGCAGTTACGGGGGAGAGACCCAGTACTTC.

V and J are TRBV28 and TRBJ2-6, with a weak D call TRBD1 (6 bases). CDR3 length equals 16 residues. With 3 bases removed from V and 4 bases from J, the gap between germline ends came to 13 bases. Germline V gene lookup returns CDR1 MDHEN and CDR2 SYDVKM. The DNA of the CDR3 is TGTGCCAGCAGTTTCACAGGGATCGCCGGGGCCAACGTCCTGACTTTC. Its translation is CASSFTGIAGANVLTF. Full variable domain (missing parts from reference TRBV28 and TRBJ2-6): DVKVTQSSRYLVKRTGEKVFLECVQDMDHENMFWYRQDPGLGLRLIYFSYDVKMKEKGDIPEGYSVSREKKERFSLILESASTNQTSMYLCASSFTGIAGANVLTFGAGSRLTVL.

V usage is TRBV30 and J usage is TRBJ1-5; TRBD1 might be the D (5 bases). V was clipped by 1 base and J by 6 bases, with 16 bases between them. This CDR3 region has 15 residues. Germline-derived CDR1 and CDR2 are GTSNPN and SVGIG (reference sequence). The CDR3 loop reads CAWSDLRGGGQPQHF. The DNA for the CDR3 is TGTGCCTGGAGTGACCTCCGGGGGGGAGGTCAGCCCCAGCATTTT.

V and J are TRBV6-5 and TRBJ1-1; D perhaps matches TRBD1 (6 bases). CDR3 length: 13 residues. Trimming pared 6 bases from V and 4 bases from J, leaving 12 bases between. Germline CDR1 is MNHEY and CDR2 is SVGAGI. In DNA form, the CDR3 reads TGTGCCAGCAGCCGTGGGGGGCCCACTGAAGCTTTCTTT. Protein product: CASSRGGPTEAFF.

The gene calls are TRBV19 and TRBJ2-1; 8 bases match TRBD1. Germline CDR1 and CDR2: LNHDA and SQIVND (reference sequence). The length of the CDR3 is 14 residues. V shed 7 bases and J 10 bases; nucleotides not matched to a gene: 12. CDR3 bases: TGTGCCAGTATGGGGGGACAGGCGATGCGGGAGCAGTTCTTC. This codes for CASMGGQAMREQFF.

The chain carries TRBV15 and TRBJ1-5, with TRBD1 as a possible D gene (6 bases). The germline gives CDR1 LNHNV, CDR2 YYDKDF (reference sequence). V lost 7 bases and J lost 2, with 9 bases in between. The CDR3 sequence is 13 residues long. Here the CDR3 DNA reads TGTGCCACCACCCCAGGGGGCAATCAGCCCCAGCATTTT. Amino acid sequence: CATTPGGNQPQHF.